A selection of T cell receptor beta chains follows, all from one sample in a study of cytomegalovirus exposure and HLA in healthy donors. The data were produced by immunoSEQ multiplex PCR, yet TCRdb's version contains in-frame clones alone and is incomplete. The sample includes about 35,000 clones, about 79% of them seen just once. Sequenced sample: PBMCs. These receptors originate from a woman between 18 and 30 years old in good health and CMV-seronegative. Both conserved end residues are part of each CDR3.

CDR3aa	v_gene	j_gene
CAISRQQGSGNTIYF	TRBV10-3	TRBJ1-3
CASSSVYGYTF	TRBV19	TRBJ1-2
CASSLRGTGRQPQHF	TRBV7-8	TRBJ1-5
CASSPDRDQPQHF	TRBV6-5	TRBJ1-5
CASSGDRDNQPQHF	TRBV6-1	TRBJ1-5
CASSVPGQGYDGYTF	TRBV7-9	TRBJ1-2
CAISTGTGETSGRAGYNEQFF	TRBV10-3	TRBJ2-1
CATSGTGGIRDQPQHF	TRBV10-3	TRBJ1-5
CATPNGTTGIAGELFF	TRBV7-9	TRBJ2-2
CASSLMLDTYTEAFF	TRBV7-2	TRBJ1-1
CASSPMRAGGYSYEQYF	TRBV27	.
CASSPPAQGAINEQFF	TRBV4-2	TRBJ2-1
CASSDSAGLGYTF	TRBV6-4	TRBJ1-2
CASSLAGTGHTEAFF	TRBV7-2	TRBJ1-1
CASSLGGFRGEKLFF	TRBV28	TRBJ1-4
CASSPGQENQPQHF	TRBV6-1	TRBJ1-5
CASSRNPGPTDTQYF	TRBV7-3	TRBJ2-3
CASTGDFPPLHF	TRBV7-9	TRBJ1-6
CASSEVPGGGYTF	TRBV6-1	TRBJ1-2
CASSLALFRGGPYEQYF	TRBV7-2	TRBJ2-7
CASSGDREIEAFF	TRBV13	TRBJ1-1
CASSHPGQNYGYTF	TRBV4-1	TRBJ1-2
CASSNRPGDRGYQETQYF	TRBV28	TRBJ2-5
CASSEIQGMDQPQHF	TRBV2	TRBJ1-5
CASSLTGVPTDTQYF	TRBV5-1	TRBJ2-3
CASSSETGIYEQYF	TRBV6-5	TRBJ2-7
CASSPGQVQETQYF	TRBV5-4	TRBJ2-5
CASSQEDRGPSEAFF	TRBV4-3	TRBJ1-1
CASSPERGAYNEQFF	TRBV7-3	TRBJ2-1
CSSSLGWTSGKSSYNEQFF	TRBV7-9	TRBJ2-1
CASSDRGGYTF	TRBV9	TRBJ1-2
CASSYDGTRDTIYF	TRBV7-2	TRBJ1-3
CASRLQGLELTDTQYF	TRBV4-1	TRBJ2-3
CASSAREGGDTQYF	TRBV19	TRBJ2-3
CASSGLGPSTDTQYF	TRBV27	TRBJ2-3
CASSLVAAGKGEQFF	TRBV7-2	TRBJ2-1
CASSEGQGDQPQHF	TRBV28	TRBJ1-5
CASSQAMLQGSYEQYF	TRBV4-3	TRBJ2-7
CAISESREDAWGYTF	TRBV10-3	TRBJ1-2
CASSLRGGETQYF	TRBV5-1	TRBJ2-5
CASSRGLGLQETQYF	TRBV6-6	TRBJ2-5
CASRRQGGGEKLFF	TRBV6-5	TRBJ1-4
CASSFRGAAEETEAFF	TRBV5-5	TRBJ1-1
CASSLQNTEAFF	TRBV7-9	TRBJ1-1
CASTGTSSYEQYF	TRBV11-2	.